What follows is one T cell receptor (beta chain) and its context. Antigen: not known. CDR1 and CDR2 from the germline V gene are MNHEY and SMNVEV (reference sequence). This CDR3 region has 16 residues. Trimming at V came to 3 bases and at J to 5 bases, leaving 10 bases not matched to a gene. Every single participant having HIV got treatment inside the United States. The data were obtained in a study of long-term antiretroviral therapy in people with HIV. Study-level points and caveats: Relative to control repertoires, HIV repertoires exhibited narrower CDR3 length ranges. ART adherence, viral resistance and therapy changes were undocumented. Following ART, diversity rose but still fell short of transplant donor controls.

Researchers ran immunoSEQ v3.0 at survey level. TCRdb's copy holds only in-frame clones and misses some; the assay was immunoSEQ multiplex PCR. Of roughly 20,000 clones listed, around 77% are singletons. Source: unsorted PBMCs, taken about 1.8 years before starting antiretroviral therapy. This receptor was identified in a woman in her thirties or forties with HIV. V gene TRBV27 combines with J gene TRBJ1-2, with 9 bases fitting TRBD1. The CDR3 DNA follows: TGTGCCAGCAGTTTTCTCGGGACAGGGCAAGCGTATGGCTACACCTTC. Its protein product is CASSFLGTGQAYGYTF.